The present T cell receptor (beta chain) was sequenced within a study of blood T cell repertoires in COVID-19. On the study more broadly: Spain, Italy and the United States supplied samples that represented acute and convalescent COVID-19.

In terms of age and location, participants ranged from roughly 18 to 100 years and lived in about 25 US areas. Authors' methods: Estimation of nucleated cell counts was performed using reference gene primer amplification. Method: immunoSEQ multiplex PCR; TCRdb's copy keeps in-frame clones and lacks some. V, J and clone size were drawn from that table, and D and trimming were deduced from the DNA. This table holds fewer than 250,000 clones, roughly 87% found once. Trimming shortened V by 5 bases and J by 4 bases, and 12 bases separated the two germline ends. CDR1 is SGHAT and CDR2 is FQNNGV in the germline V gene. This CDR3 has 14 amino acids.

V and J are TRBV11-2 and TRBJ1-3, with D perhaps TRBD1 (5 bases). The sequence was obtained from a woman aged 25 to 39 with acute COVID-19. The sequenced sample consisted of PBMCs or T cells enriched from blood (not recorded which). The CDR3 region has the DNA TGTGCCAGCAGCGGCGGGGGATGGGGAAACACCATATATTTT. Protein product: CASSGGGWGNTIYF.